What follows are 27 T cell receptor beta chains derived from one specimen sequenced in a study of cytomegalovirus exposure and HLA in healthy donors. This PCR relied on a set of 60 Vbeta primers and 13 Jbeta primers. Profiling relied on immunoSEQ multiplex PCR, and the TCRdb table lists in-frame clones only, not all of them. The sample yields roughly 120,000 clones, over 60% seen once. Sequenced input: PBMCs. Every receptor here comes from a woman aged 55-69 years in good health and CMV-seropositive.

This chain connects TRBV28 to TRBJ2-7, with 9 bases that match TRBD2. The CDR3 runs to 18 residues. Germline V gives CDR1 MDHEN, CDR2 SYDVKM. The V and J ends lost 10 bases and 0 bases, in that order; junction bases with no gene match: 19. Written as DNA, the CDR3 is TGTGCCACCGACGAGGAGAGGACTAGCGCTGAGCTCTCCTACGAGCAGTACTTC. Its translation: CATDEERTSAELSYEQYF.

The chain recombines TRBV7-6 with TRBJ2-1; 8 nucleotides match TRBD2. This CDR3 contains 16 residues. Germline lookup yields CDR1 SGHVS and CDR2 FNYEAQ. V was clipped by 1 base and J by 12 bases; unmatched bases: 14. The CDR3 sequence is CASSLGGTSTMRGQFF. For the CDR3, the DNA is TGTGCCAGCAGCTTAGGAGGGACTAGTACAATGAGGGGGCAGTTCTTC. Drawing the rest from reference TRBV7-6 and TRBJ2-1, the complete variable domain is GAGVSQSPRYKVTKRGQDVALRCDPISGHVSLYWYRQALGQGPEFLTYFNYEAQQDKSGLPNDRFSAERPEGSISTLTIQRTEQRDSAMYRCASSLGGTSTMRGQFFGPGTRLTVL.

The chain has TRBV15 and TRBJ2-7, with D perhaps TRBD2 (5 bases). The V and J ends lost 0 bases and 6 bases respectively, with 6 bases between them. Germline lookup yields CDR1 LNHNV and CDR2 YYDKDF (reference sequence). This CDR3 region has 12 residues. The CDR3 spells CATSRDGVEQYF. The CDR3 DNA reads TGTGCCACCAGCAGAGACGGGGTCGAGCAGTACTTC.

V and J are TRBV10-3 and TRBJ2-1, with TRBD2 identical over 7 bases. V shed 7 bases and J 0 bases; nucleotides not matched to a gene: 3. From germline, CDR1 is ENHRY and CDR2 SYGVKD. This CDR3 comprises 14 residues. The CDR3 reads CAITREPSYNEQFF. The CDR3, as DNA: TGTGCCATCACGCGGGAGCCCTCCTACAATGAGCAGTTCTTC.

The chain has TRBV30 and TRBJ2-1; 10 nucleotides agree with TRBD2. In germline, CDR1 is GTSNPN, CDR2 SVGIG (reference sequence). With V trimmed by 1 base and J by 13 bases, 7 bases remained unmatched. The CDR3 is made up of 13 amino acids. The CDR3 DNA is TGTGCCTGGAGTGCTCTTTTAGCGGGAGGACAGTTCTTC. Protein: CAWSALLAGGQFF.

The rearrangement links TRBV5-6 to TRBJ2-4; D ambiguous. The ends were cut back, 0 bases at V and 9 bases at J, with 10 bases in the middle. Germline V CDR1 and CDR2: SGHDT, YYEEEE. The CDR3 is 13 amino acids. The CDR3 sequence: CASSLGRPGIQYF. CDR3 in DNA: TGTGCCAGCAGCTTGGGCCGACCGGGCATTCAGTACTTC. Drawing the rest from reference TRBV5-6 and TRBJ2-4, the complete variable domain is DAGVTQSPTHLIKTRGQQVTLRCSPKSGHDTVSWYQQALGQGPQFIFQYYEEEERQRGNFPDRFSGHQFPNYSSELNVNALLLGDSALYLCASSLGRPGIQYFGAGTRLSVL.

The J gene is TRBJ1-2, the V gene TRBV5-1; D perhaps matches TRBD1 (6 bases). V lost 4 bases to trimming and J lost 4 bases, with 17 bases between them. CDR3 length equals 15 residues. Germline V gene data show CDR1 as SGHRS and CDR2 as YFSETQ. The CDR3 sequence is CASSQMGGRTYGYTF. Written as DNA, the CDR3 is TGCGCCAGCAGCCAGATGGGGGGGCGGACCTATGGCTACACCTTC. Looking up the rest from reference TRBV5-1 and TRBJ1-2 gives the full variable domain: KAGVTQTPRYLIKTRGQQVTLSCSPISGHRSVSWYQQTPGQGLQFLFEYFSETQRNKGNFPGRFSGRQFSNSRSEMNVSTLELGDSALYLCASSQMGGRTYGYTFGSGTRLTVV.

This CDR3 is CASSVDGRGAETQYF. CDR3 bases: TGTGCCAGCAGCGTAGATGGCAGGGGCGCGGAGACCCAGTACTTC. The chain recombines TRBV9 with TRBJ2-5, with TRBD1 as a possible D gene (6 bases). The V end lost 0 bases, the J end lost 5 bases, and 14 bases lay between the germline ends. In germline, CDR1 is SGDLS, CDR2 YYNGEE. This CDR3 is 15 amino acids long.

The chain combines TRBV9 with TRBJ1-6, with 10 bases lining up with TRBD1. The CDR3 is 16 amino acids. Trimming removed 4 bases from V and 6 bases from J; junction bases left unmatched: 7. Germline lookup yields CDR1 SGDLS and CDR2 YYNGEE. CDR3 in DNA: TGTGCCAGCAGCTTCGACAGGGGGCTAGCTAATTCACCCCTCCACTTT. Amino acid sequence: CASSFDRGLANSPLHF.

V usage is TRBV19 and J usage is TRBJ2-7; 12 positions agree with TRBD2. The CDR3 extends over 15 amino acids. Germline V gene data show CDR1 as LNHDA and CDR2 as SQIVND (reference sequence). J gave up 5 bases and V 6 bases, and 8 bases lay outside the gene matches. CDR3: CASRVRTSGIHEQYF. The CDR3 DNA sequence: TGTGCCAGTAGGGTACGGACTAGCGGGATACACGAGCAGTACTTC.

V gene TRBV18 combines with J gene TRBJ2-3; 7 nucleotides line up with TRBD1. Germline V gives CDR1 KGHSH, CDR2 LQKENI. This CDR3 comprises 15 residues. V lost 3 bases, J lost 1 base, and 4 bases stayed unmatched. The DNA of the CDR3 is TGTGCCAGCTCACCCCGGGACAGTCGCACAGATACGCAGTATTTT. This sequence encodes CASSPRDSRTDTQYF.

This chain joins TRBV5-1 and TRBJ2-7; a possible D gene is TRBD1 (6 bases). There are 13 residues in the CDR3. Trimming stripped 1 base from V and 2 bases from J, with 7 bases between. CDR1 SGHRS and CDR2 YFSETQ come from the germline V gene. The CDR3 sequence is CASSLYRAYEQYF. The CDR3, as DNA: TGCGCCAGCAGCTTGTACAGGGCCTACGAGCAGTACTTC.

The CDR3 region has the DNA TGTGCCAGCAGTGAGGCATTGCAGGGTAGTGGCAATCAGCCCCAGCATTTT. Residues: CASSEALQGSGNQPQHF. The V call is TRBV6-1, the J call TRBJ1-5, with D possibly being TRBD1 (5 bases). The CDR3 is 17 residues long. Germline assignment: CDR1 MNHNS and CDR2 SASEGT. V was cut by 3 bases and J by 2 bases, with 17 bases left in between.

With regard to this clone: The junction and the germline gene differ at one end; a read error may be behind it. J is TRBJ1-2 and V is TRBV4-1; the D is unclear. CDR3 size: 11 residues. Germline assignment: CDR1 MGHRA and CDR2 YSYEKL. CDR3 bases: TGCGCCAGCAGCCAAGGTACAGTTCGTTACTTC. It specifies CASSQGTVRYF.

The chain combines TRBV21-1 with TRBJ2-7; the table's D call of TRBD2 was not tested on the DNA. TRBV21-1 is a recognized pseudogene. The CDR3 covers 21 residues. The CDR3 region has the DNA TGTGCCAGCAGCAAAGATGACAAACCCGGGACTAGCGGATCACCTGGCTACGAGCAGTACTTC. This gives the protein CASSKDDKPGTSGSPGYEQYF.

This chain connects TRBV7-9 to TRBJ2-7; possible D gene TRBD1, 6 bases. The CDR3 runs to 13 residues. Germline lookup yields CDR1 SEHNR and CDR2 FQNEAQ (reference sequence). V lost 5 bases, J lost 6 bases, and 14 bases lay in between. This CDR3 is CASSPETGSEQYF. The CDR3 bases are TGTGCCAGCAGCCCTGAGACAGGAAGCGAGCAGTACTTC.

This rearrangement joins TRBV7-9 to TRBJ1-4; D is perhaps TRBD1 (6 bases). The V end was cut by 4 bases, the J end by 7 bases, with 19 bases between. Germline V CDR1 and CDR2: SEHNR, FQNEAQ (reference sequence). The CDR3 runs 16 residues. The CDR3 reads CASSSPAGAQGEKLFF. CDR3 nucleotides: TGTGCCAGCAGCTCGCCCGCAGGGGCCCAGGGTGAAAAACTGTTTTTT.

The sample holds one count of this clone. The CDR3 reads CASSDPQGLRSYEQYF. The DNA of the CDR3 is TGTGCCAGCAGTGACCCGCAGGGCCTTCGCTCCTACGAGCAGTACTTC. The V gene is TRBV2, the J gene TRBJ2-7; a weak D match, TRBD1 (5 bases). The germline V gene has CDR1 SNHLY and CDR2 FYNNEI. There are 16 residues in the CDR3. V lost 3 bases and J lost 0, with 15 bases in between.

Here the CDR3 reads CASSLVAGNEQFF. The CDR3 DNA sequence: TGTGCCAGCAGCTTGGTAGCGGGAAATGAGCAGTTCTTC. The chain is built from TRBV5-5 and TRBJ2-1; 8 bases align to TRBD2. The CDR3 spans 13 residues. Germline V gives CDR1 SGHKS, CDR2 YYEKEE (reference sequence). V lost 0 bases and J lost 7; bases outside the gene matches: 0.

The V and J genes are TRBV9 and TRBJ1-1; TRBD1 matches at 7 bases. V shed 3 bases and J 1 base; nucleotides not matched to a gene: 21. From germline, CDR1 is SGDLS and CDR2 YYNGEE. The length of the CDR3 is 20 residues. CDR3 sequence reads: CASSGKMRQGPSARNTEAFF. The DNA of the CDR3 is TGTGCCAGCAGCGGAAAAATGAGACAGGGCCCTTCGGCTAGGAACACTGAAGCTTTCTTT.

This clone was seen only once. V gene TRBV9 combines with J gene TRBJ2-5; D gene uncertain. The J call may be faulty, since TRBJ2-7 better matches the DNA end. The CDR3 is made up of 15 amino acids. Per the germline V gene, CDR1 is SGDLS and CDR2 is YYNGEE. The CDR3 nucleotides are TGTGCCAGCAGCGTAGCCCCTGATCTAACCTACGAGCAGTACTTC. Amino acid sequence: CASSVAPDLTYEQYF.

The V and J genes are TRBV30 and TRBJ2-1; the D gene is possibly TRBD1 (5 bases). The V gene's germline CDR1 is GTSNPN and CDR2 SVGIG (reference sequence). With 0 bases removed from V and 0 bases from J, the gap between germline ends came to 9 bases. The CDR3 consists of 15 residues. CDR3 sequence: CAWSVLQVSYNEQFF. The CDR3 nucleotides read TGTGCCTGGAGTGTACTACAGGTCTCCTACAATGAGCAGTTCTTC.

The genes are TRBV7-9 and TRBJ2-3; TRBD2 is a possible D gene (5 bases). V was clipped by 1 base and J by 4 bases, with 9 bases between them. CDR3 length equals 14 residues. CDR1 and CDR2 from the germline V gene are SEHNR and FQNEAQ (reference sequence). The CDR3 loop reads CASSLEASSDTQYF. Here the CDR3 DNA reads TGTGCCAGCAGCTTAGAGGCTAGCTCAGATACGCAGTATTTT.

The chain employs TRBV19 and TRBJ1-2, with 7 bases that match TRBD1. CDR1 and CDR2 (germline): LNHDA, SQIVND (reference sequence). V shed 5 bases and J 5 bases; nucleotides not matched to a gene: 14. This CDR3 has 16 amino acids. DNA for the CDR3: TGTGCCAGTAGTCCGCAGGGGGGAAGAAGGCTTTATGGCTACACCTTC. Translated, it gives CASSPQGGRRLYGYTF.

The J gene is TRBJ1-1, the V gene TRBV13; 7 bases are a match to TRBD1. The J segment lost 4 bases and the V segment lost 4 bases, leaving 15 bases of the junction unmatched. CDR1 and CDR2 from the germline V gene are PRHDT and FYEKMQ (reference sequence). The CDR3 spans 17 residues. The CDR3 coding sequence is TGTGCCAGCAGCTATCCGAACCTGGCAGGGGGTTCCACTGAAGCTTTCTTT. The encoded protein is CASSYPNLAGGSTEAFF.

This chain connects TRBV7-6 to TRBJ2-1, with D unresolved. Germline CDR1 reads SGHVS; CDR2 reads FNYEAQ. The V end lost 1 base, the J end lost 9 bases, and 10 bases lay between the germline ends. This CDR3 is built from 13 residues. The CDR3: CASSLVLRGEQFF. The CDR3, as DNA: TGTGCCAGCAGCTTAGTTCTGCGCGGTGAGCAGTTCTTC.

The CDR3 here is CASSVVGGSYEQYF. In DNA, the CDR3 is TGTGCCAGCAGCGTAGTTGGGGGGAGCTACGAGCAGTACTTC. V and J are TRBV9 and TRBJ2-7; perhaps TRBD2 as D (6 bases). CDR1 and CDR2 (germline): SGDLS, YYNGEE. This CDR3 is 14 amino acids long. V was shortened by 0 bases and J by 3 bases, with 10 bases between the two germline ends.